This entry lists 12 T cell receptor beta chains sequenced from one sample in a study of blood T cell repertoires in COVID-19. The protocol was immunoSEQ multiplex PCR, while the TCRdb copy is restricted to in-frame clones and leaves out a portion. The sample has about 90,000 clones; around three quarters are singletons. The material sequenced was peripheral blood. The receptors derive from a man between 65 and 79 years old with acute or convalescent COVID-19.

The V call is TRBV5-4, the J call TRBJ2-7; D perhaps matches TRBD2 (6 bases). This CDR3 is 13 amino acids long. Looked up from germline, CDR1 is SGHNT and CDR2 is YYREEE (reference sequence). Trimming took off 1 base at V and 6 bases at J, with 11 bases between the two ends. DNA for the CDR3: TGTGCCAGCAGCTTGTGGGACTCTTCCGAGCAGTACTTC. Encoded protein: CASSLWDSSEQYF.

This clone was found many times. The chain uses TRBV7-9 and TRBJ2-3; the D gene is possibly TRBD2 (6 bases). CDR3 length: 14 residues. Trimming pared 6 bases from V and 7 bases from J, leaving 17 bases between. The germline gives CDR1 SEHNR, CDR2 FQNEAQ (reference sequence). CDR3 coding DNA: TGTGCCAGCAGTTTCATTGGTAGCGGAAATACGCAGTATTTT. Residues: CASSFIGSGNTQYF.

This chain links TRBV9 with TRBJ2-1, with TRBD2 matching over 10 bases. The CDR3 totals 17 residues. V shed 4 bases, J shed 3 bases, and the junction held 10 bases outside the gene matches. Germline values: CDR1 SGDLS, CDR2 YYNGEE. The CDR3 reads CASSPAIAGGFYNEQFF. CDR3 coding DNA: TGTGCCAGCAGCCCCGCAATAGCGGGAGGTTTCTACAATGAGCAGTTCTTC.

V gene TRBV19 combines with J gene TRBJ2-1, with TRBD2 matching over 9 bases. The length of the CDR3 is 16 residues. The germline V gene encodes CDR1 LNHDA and CDR2 SQIVND (reference sequence). V lost 5 bases and J lost 4; bases outside the gene matches: 9. The CDR3 reads CASSGRKSGGYNEQFF. DNA for the CDR3: TGTGCCAGTAGTGGCCGAAAGAGCGGGGGGTACAATGAGCAGTTCTTC.

This chain connects TRBV30 to TRBJ1-1; TRBD1 might be the D (6 bases). Germline CDR1 GTSNPN, CDR2 SVGIG (reference sequence). The CDR3 totals 15 residues. V lost 5 bases to trimming and J lost 0 bases, with 16 bases between them. The CDR3 loop is CAWSTGTYMNTEAFF. The DNA of the CDR3 is TGTGCCTGGTCGACCGGGACATATATGAACACTGAAGCTTTCTTT.

The chain uses TRBV7-8 and TRBJ1-2; TRBD1 agrees at 7 bases. Germline CDR1 SGHVS, CDR2 FQNEAQ. V shed 1 base and J 4 bases; nucleotides not matched to a gene: 6. The length of the CDR3 is 15 residues. The CDR3 reads CASSLEPGQPYGYTF. CDR3 bases: TGTGCCAGCAGCTTAGAGCCGGGACAGCCCTATGGCTACACCTTC.

Written as DNA, the CDR3 is TGTGCCAGCAGCAAACAAGCCAGGGAAAGGAATCAGCCCCAGCATTTT. The encoded protein is CASSKQARERNQPQHF. V and J are TRBV21-1 and TRBJ1-5; the table's D call of TRBD1 was not tested on the DNA. TRBV21-1 is marked as a pseudogene. The length of the CDR3 is 16 residues.

This clone turned up a few times. The chain uses TRBV19 and TRBJ1-5; tentative D call: TRBD1 (6 bases). Trimming left V 0 bases short and J 0 bases short, with 15 bases between. The germline gives CDR1 LNHDA, CDR2 SQIVND (reference sequence). The CDR3 is 18 amino acids. CDR3 sequence (DNA): TGTGCCAGTAGTATAGAGGCCGGACAGTTTCATAGCAATCAGCCCCAGCATTTT. Its translation: CASSIEAGQFHSNQPQHF.

The V and J genes are TRBV7-3 and TRBJ1-1; tentative D call: TRBD1 (5 bases). Trimming removed 2 bases at V and 0 bases at J, with 10 bases between. Germline V gene sequence: CDR1 SGHTA, CDR2 FQGTGA. This CDR3 has 15 residues. This CDR3 is CASSLGADLNTEAFF. As DNA, the CDR3 is TGTGCCAGCAGCTTAGGGGCAGACTTGAACACTGAAGCTTTCTTT. The full variable domain, with the rest looked up from reference TRBV7-3 and TRBJ1-1, is GAGVSQTPSNKVTEKGKYVELRCDPISGHTALYWYRQSLGQGPEFLIYFQGTGAADDSGLPNDRFFAVRPEGSVSTLKIQRTERGDSAVYLCASSLGADLNTEAFFGQGTRLTVV.

This chain links TRBV9 with TRBJ2-7; 7 bases map to TRBD1. V lost 0 bases to trimming and J lost 5 bases; unmatched junction nucleotides: 8. The germline CDR1 and CDR2 sequences are SGDLS and YYNGEE. The CDR3 spans 15 residues. The CDR3 bases are TGTGCCAGCAGCGTAGAGGGGGCGCGTTTCAACGAGCAGTACTTC. Residues: CASSVEGARFNEQYF.

V is TRBV28 and J is TRBJ2-7, with 12 nucleotides matching TRBD1. V was clipped by 3 bases and J by 3 bases; unmatched bases: 6. Per the germline V gene, CDR1 is MDHEN and CDR2 is SYDVKM. The CDR3 is 16 amino acids. CDR3 region: CASSLGTGGKLYEQYF. The DNA for the CDR3 is TGTGCCAGCAGTTTGGGGACAGGGGGCAAACTCTACGAGCAGTACTTC.

CDR3 bases: TGCGCCAGCAGCTTGGAGGGGGCCCGGGCCGGGGAGCTGTTTTTT. Protein product: CASSLEGARAGELFF. This chain uses TRBV5-1 with TRBJ2-2; 7 nucleotides match TRBD1. The CDR3 covers 15 residues. V was clipped by 0 bases and J by 6 bases; unmatched bases: 5. Germline CDR1 SGHRS, CDR2 YFSETQ.